A single sample is the source of the 14 T cell receptor beta chains below, sequenced in a study of CD8+CD57+ T cells in acquired aplastic anemia. Genomic DNA constituted the template upon which TCR beta VDJ and CDR3 profiling was performed. TCRdb redid the calling of the reads with MiXCR, one entry per CDR3 protein. The data hold about 190,000 distinct CDR3 sequences, with less than 70% observed a single time. Sequenced input: sorted CD4+, CD8+, or CD8+CD57+ T cells (not recorded which) from PBMCs. The receptors here all came from a human donor in good health, serving as a control.

The table lists this clonotype with many counts. The chain joins TRBV20-1 to TRBJ2-3; D may be TRBD2 (5 bases). With 4 bases removed from V and 5 bases from J, the gap between germline ends came to 10 bases. This CDR3 comprises 12 residues. Germline V lookup: CDR1 DFQATT, CDR2 SNEGSKA (reference sequence). The CDR3 loop reads CSATRTGDTQYF. Written as DNA, the CDR3 is TGCAGTGCTACGCGGACTGGAGATACGCAGTATTTT.

This clonotype appeared many times. The gene calls are TRBV7-3 and TRBJ1-2; TRBD1 agrees at 7 bases. Trimming cost V 1 base and J 8 bases; bases outside gene matches: 16. The CDR3 has 17 amino acids. CDR1 is SGHTA and CDR2 is FQGTGA in the germline V gene. In nucleotides, the CDR3 is TGTGCCAGCAGCTTAATGGCAGGAGTGTACCCACAGGGGGGCTACACCTTC. Translating gives CASSLMAGVYPQGGYTF.

Ten or more counts support this clonotype. The chain uses TRBV29-1 and TRBJ2-7; possibly TRBD1 for D (5 bases). Germline V gene sequence: CDR1 SQVTM, CDR2 ANQGSEA. Trimming cost V 4 bases and J 6 bases, with 10 bases left between them. This CDR3 region has 11 residues. The CDR3 sequence: CSVGGTGEQYF. The CDR3 DNA sequence: TGCAGCGTTGGGGGCACTGGCGAGCAGTACTTC.

V is TRBV15 and J is TRBJ1-1, with TRBD1 as a possible D gene (6 bases). The CDR3 spans 13 residues. Germline CDR1 LNHNV, CDR2 YYDKDF (reference sequence). The germline V and J ends were trimmed by 9 bases and 0 bases, with 11 bases remaining between them. The CDR3: CATKQGVNTEAFF. In DNA, the CDR3 is TGTGCCACAAAACAGGGCGTGAACACTGAAGCTTTCTTT.

A single count supports this clonotype. The chain joins TRBV6-4 to TRBJ1-2; D uncertain. V shed 6 bases and J shed 8 bases, with 19 bases lying between them. This CDR3 has 14 residues. Germline assignment: CDR1 MRHNA and CDR2 SNTAGT. The CDR3 region is CASRPPGQSVGYTF. The CDR3, as DNA: TGTGCCAGCAGGCCGCCGGGTCAATCGGTCGGCTACACCTTC.

The J gene is TRBJ2-3, the V gene TRBV24-1; 7 bases are shared with TRBD2. From germline, CDR1 is KGHDR and CDR2 SFDVKD. V trimming: 7 bases; J trimming: 1 base; junction bases outside the gene matches: 7. This CDR3 comprises 15 residues. In DNA form, the CDR3 reads TGTGCCACCAGCATCGCGGGAGCTGGCACAGATACGCAGTATTTT. Its translation is CATSIAGAGTDTQYF.

This clonotype occurred many times. This chain uses TRBV19 with TRBJ1-5; no reliable D call. In germline, CDR1 is LNHDA, CDR2 SQIVND (reference sequence). This CDR3 contains 15 residues. With 6 bases removed from V and 8 bases from J, the gap between germline ends came to 20 bases. The CDR3 region is CASSRQPPWEKPQHF. CDR3 DNA sequence: TGTGCCAGTAGCCGCCAGCCTCCTTGGGAAAAGCCCCAGCATTTT.

A note on this clonotype: The junction departs from germline at one end; a sequencing error may be responsible. V gene TRBV2 combines with J gene TRBJ1-4; D ambiguous. CDR3 size: 14 residues. Germline V gene data show CDR1 as SNHLY and CDR2 as FYNNEI. The CDR3 reads CASSEAETRRPKKF. The CDR3, as DNA: TGTGCCAGCAGTGAAGCGGAGACCCGGCGACCAAAAAAATTT. Supplemented by reference TRBV2 and TRBJ1-4, the full variable domain reads EPEVTQTPSHQVTQMGQEVILRCVPISNHLYFYWYRQILGQKVEFLVSFYNNEISEKSEIFDDQFSVERPDGSNFTLKIRSTKLEDSAMYFCASSEAETRRPKKFGSGTQLSVL.

This chain uses TRBV7-9 with TRBJ1-5; D ambiguous. With 5 bases removed from V and 3 bases from J, the gap between germline ends came to 5 bases. CDR3 length: 12 residues. Germline CDR1 is SEHNR and CDR2 is FQNEAQ (reference sequence). For the CDR3, the DNA is TGTGCCAGCAGCGTGGACAATCAGCCCCAGCATTTT. Its translation: CASSVDNQPQHF. Full variable domain (missing parts from reference TRBV7-9 and TRBJ1-5): DTGVSQNPRHKITKRGQNVTFRCDPISEHNRLYWYRQTLGQGPEFLTYFQNEAQLEKSRLLSDRFSAERPKGSFSTLEIQRTEQGDSAMYLCASSVDNQPQHFGDGTRLSIL.

This clonotype was detected many times. This chain joins TRBV10-3 and TRBJ1-4; 7 positions agree with TRBD1. After removal of 4 bases from V and 0 bases from J, the junction contained 5 bases not matched to a gene. CDR3 size: 16 residues. Germline-derived CDR1 and CDR2 are ENHRY and SYGVKD. CDR3 sequence: CAISGGTDSTNEKLFF. CDR3 bases: TGTGCCATCAGTGGGGGGACAGATTCAACTAATGAAAAACTGTTTTTT.

V gene TRBV2 combines with J gene TRBJ1-1; D is unclear. From germline, CDR1 is SNHLY and CDR2 FYNNEI. V was cut by 8 bases and J by 1 base, with 11 bases left in between. CDR3 length equals 13 residues. The CDR3 here is CASERESNTEAFF. In DNA, the CDR3 is TGTGCCAGCGAAAGAGAGTCGAACACTGAAGCTTTCTTT.

At least ten counts were recorded for this clonotype. V and J are TRBV12-3 or TRBV12-4 and TRBJ2-3; D is perhaps TRBD1 (6 bases). This CDR3 is 15 amino acids long. V lost 2 bases, J lost 4 bases, and 13 bases lay in between. The DNA of the CDR3 is TGTGCCAGCAGTTTACAGGCAGGGGATGCAGATACGCAGTATTTT. This sequence encodes CASSLQAGDADTQYF.

Of note for this clonotype: A much larger clonotype is one base distant, so this may be a read error. The chain couples TRBV5-5 to TRBJ2-2; tentative D call: TRBD1 (6 bases). Per the germline V gene, CDR1 is SGHKS and CDR2 is YYEKEE (reference sequence). The CDR3 has 15 residues. The CDR3 DNA reads TGTGCCAGCAGCTTGGGGCAGGGGACCACCGGGGAGCTGCTTTTT. Its translation: CASSLGQGTTGELLF.

This clonotype appeared many times. J is TRBJ1-1 and V is TRBV7-9; D call uncertain. CDR3 length: 11 amino acids. From germline, CDR1 is SEHNR and CDR2 FQNEAQ (reference sequence). V lost 3 bases and J 7 bases, leaving 6 bases between the germline ends. The CDR3 reads CASSFKSEAFF. The CDR3 DNA follows: TGTGCCAGCAGCTTTAAAAGTGAAGCTTTCTTT.